One sample yielded the 29 T cell receptor beta chains listed below, sequenced in a study of blood T cell repertoires in COVID-19. TCRdb's table, derived via immunoSEQ multiplex PCR, lists solely in-frame clones and lacks some. Among approximately 120,000 clones, 75% to 90% were seen once, and the ten largest hold about 1%. The material sequenced was peripheral blood. Receptors were obtained from a human donor in a cohort sampled during active COVID-19.

This rearrangement joins TRBV9 to TRBJ2-2; TRBD2 aligns across 7 bases. Germline V lookup: CDR1 SGDLS, CDR2 YYNGEE. V trimming: 2 bases; J trimming: 7 bases; junction bases outside the gene matches: 5. The CDR3 contains 14 residues. The CDR3 nucleotides read TGTGCCAGCAGCGTGCCGCGGGAGCACGGGGAGCTGTTTTTT. As protein: CASSVPREHGELFF.

The chain couples TRBV9 to TRBJ2-1; possibly TRBD2 for D (5 bases). Germline V lookup: CDR1 SGDLS, CDR2 YYNGEE. The V gene lost 7 bases and the J gene lost 0 bases, with 14 bases spanning the gap. The CDR3 has 15 amino acids. CDR3 loop: CASAEDLSSYNEQFF. The CDR3, as DNA: TGTGCCAGCGCTGAGGACTTGAGCTCCTACAATGAGCAGTTCTTC. The variable domain in full, completed from reference TRBV9 and TRBJ2-1, reads DSGVTQTPKHLITATGQRVTLRCSPRSGDLSVYWYQQSLDQGLQFLIQYYNGEERAKGNILERFSAQQFPDLHSELNLSSLELGDSALYFCASAEDLSSYNEQFFGPGTRLTVL.

The chain couples TRBV24-1 to TRBJ2-2; a weak D match, TRBD2 (6 bases). The germline gives CDR1 KGHDR, CDR2 SFDVKD. V was clipped by 6 bases and J by 6 bases, with 10 bases between them. The CDR3 sequence is 13 residues long. The CDR3 nucleotides read TGTGCCACCAGTTCCTGGGGGGCCGGGGAGCTGTTTTTT. Translating gives CATSSWGAGELFF.

J is TRBJ2-3 and V is TRBV5-1; 7 bases map to TRBD1. V lost 3 bases and J lost 3; bases outside the gene matches: 7. This CDR3 spans 15 amino acids. The germline gives CDR1 SGHRS, CDR2 YFSETQ. The CDR3 sequence: CASSSYTGETDTQYF. In nucleotides, the CDR3 is TGCGCCAGCAGCTCATACACAGGGGAAACAGATACGCAGTATTTT. Combining the CDR3 with reference TRBV5-1 and TRBJ2-3 gives the whole variable domain KAGVTQTPRYLIKTRGQQVTLSCSPISGHRSVSWYQQTPGQGLQFLFEYFSETQRNKGNFPGRFSGRQFSNSRSEMNVSTLELGDSALYLCASSSYTGETDTQYFGPGTRLTVL.

The sample holds one count of this clone. DNA of the CDR3: TGTGCCAGCAGCCCTACAGGGGGCAGCAATCAGCCCCAGCATTTT. Translating it yields CASSPTGGSNQPQHF. The chain joins TRBV6-2 or TRBV6-3 to TRBJ1-5; 9 nucleotides line up with TRBD1. Germline values: CDR1 MNHEY, CDR2 SVGEGT. J gave up 1 base and V 6 bases, and 4 bases lay outside the gene matches. The CDR3 sequence is 15 residues long.

Here the CDR3 reads CASRPGHREKLFF. DNA for the CDR3: TGTGCCAGCAGGCCGGGCCACAGGGAAAAACTGTTTTTT. The V call is TRBV12-3 or TRBV12-4, the J call TRBJ1-4, with a weak D call TRBD1 (5 bases). This CDR3 is built from 13 residues. V lost 6 bases, J lost 8 bases, and 13 bases lay in between.

Comments on this clone: The sample carries other DNA sequences with the same CDR3. The J gene is TRBJ2-5, the V gene TRBV5-4, with D possibly matching TRBD1 (6 bases). V lost 3 bases to trimming and J lost 2 bases, with 8 bases between them. The germline gives CDR1 SGHNT, CDR2 YYREEE (reference sequence). This CDR3 is 13 amino acids long. The CDR3 DNA is TGTGCCAGCAGCTCACAGGGACAAGAGACCCAGTACTTC. Its protein product is CASSSQGQETQYF.

The chain has TRBV4-3 and TRBJ1-2; TRBD1 matches at 8 bases. This CDR3 has 14 amino acids. From germline, CDR1 is LGHNA and CDR2 YSLEER. Trimming at V came to 2 bases and at J to 5 bases, leaving 4 bases not matched to a gene. DNA for the CDR3: TGCGCCAGCAGCCAAACCGGGACAGGATATGGCTACACCTTC. Translated, it gives CASSQTGTGYGYTF.

The chain carries TRBV10-3 and TRBJ2-7; TRBD1 is a possible D gene (5 bases). V dropped 1 base and J dropped 7 bases, with 17 bases sitting between them. This CDR3 is 15 amino acids long. CDR1 is ENHRY, CDR2 SYGVKD, per germline. The CDR3: CAISEWQDIDLEQYF. The CDR3 DNA reads TGTGCCATCAGTGAGTGGCAGGACATTGATCTGGAGCAGTACTTC.

The chain recombines TRBV28 with TRBJ1-1, with unresolved D. The V end was cut by 4 bases, the J end by 0 bases, with 12 bases between. CDR1 and CDR2 (germline): MDHEN, SYDVKM. The CDR3 runs to 15 residues. The CDR3 loop reads CASSSRFRVNTEAFF. CDR3 in DNA: TGTGCCAGCAGTTCCCGGTTCCGTGTGAACACTGAAGCTTTCTTT.

The chain carries TRBV6-5 and TRBJ1-2, with D maybe TRBD1 (5 bases). This CDR3 is built from 16 residues. Looked up from germline, CDR1 is MNHEY and CDR2 is SVGAGI. The V end lost 4 bases, the J end lost 1 base, and 16 bases lay between the germline ends. The CDR3 region has the DNA TGTGCCAGCAGTTGGGCCCCTGACAGTGGTAACTATGGCTACACCTTC. Translating it yields CASSWAPDSGNYGYTF.

The J gene is TRBJ1-2, the V gene TRBV6-2 or TRBV6-3, with 7 bases fitting TRBD1. V shed 0 bases and J 3 bases; nucleotides not matched to a gene: 4. The CDR3 is 15 amino acids. From germline, CDR1 is MNHEY and CDR2 SVGEGT. The CDR3 sequence: CASSYSRDRDYGYTF. The CDR3 nucleotides are TGTGCCAGCAGTTACTCGAGAGACAGGGACTATGGCTACACCTTC.

J is TRBJ1-2 and V is TRBV11-1; 9 bases fit TRBD1. J gave up 8 bases and V 5 bases, and 12 bases lay outside the gene matches. This CDR3 region has 15 residues. CDR1 and CDR2 (germline): SGHAT, FQDESV (reference sequence). The chain's CDR3 is CASSRGTGKGGGYTF. The CDR3 nucleotides are TGTGCCAGCAGCCGAGGGACAGGGAAAGGAGGCGGCTACACCTTC.

The rearrangement joins TRBV6-5 to TRBJ2-7, with D hard to call. The germline V gene encodes CDR1 MNHEY and CDR2 SVGAGI. Trimming left V 9 bases short and J 4 bases short, with 13 bases between. The CDR3 is 12 amino acids. DNA of the CDR3: TGTGCCAGTTCTAGAGGATCGTACGAGCAGTACTTC. Translating gives CASSRGSYEQYF.

V and J are TRBV7-8 and TRBJ1-1; D may be TRBD1 (6 bases). The length of the CDR3 is 16 residues. Germline loops: CDR1 SGHVS, CDR2 FQNEAQ. V was cut by 4 bases and J by 5 bases, with 20 bases left in between. CDR3 in DNA: TGTGCCAGCAGCTATAGGACAGCGTCCGCAAATACTGAAGCTTTCTTT. Encoded protein: CASSYRTASANTEAFF.

The count of this clone is one. CDR3 DNA sequence: TGTGCCAGCAGCCAAGATTACAGGCAAGAGACCCAGTACTTC. Encoded protein: CASSQDYRQETQYF. The genes are TRBV3-1 (or the pseudogene TRBV3-2) and TRBJ2-5, with a weak D call TRBD1 (5 bases). Trimming stripped 0 bases from V and 2 bases from J, with 7 bases between. The germline V gene encodes CDR1 LGHDT and CDR2 YNNKEL (reference sequence). CDR3 length: 14 residues.

The V call is TRBV5-1, the J call TRBJ2-6; tentatively, D is TRBD1 (6 bases). The CDR3 totals 16 residues. V was shortened by 1 base and J by 2 bases, with 10 bases between the two germline ends. Germline CDR1 and CDR2: SGHRS and YFSETQ. The CDR3 protein is CASSLREGAGANVLTF. CDR3 in DNA: TGCGCCAGCAGCTTGAGAGAGGGGGCTGGGGCCAACGTCCTGACTTTC.

This clone was seen only once. The genes are TRBV5-1 and TRBJ2-1; tentative D call: TRBD2 (5 bases). The CDR3 extends over 21 amino acids. V dropped 3 bases and J dropped 0 bases, with 28 bases sitting between them. From germline, CDR1 is SGHRS and CDR2 YFSETQ. DNA for the CDR3: TGCGCCAGCAGCTCCCGTTCGCGGAGGACGACTTCTAAGGGCTCCTACAATGAGCAGTTCTTC. As protein: CASSSRSRRTTSKGSYNEQFF.

The chain joins TRBV7-2 to TRBJ2-5, with 9 bases that match TRBD2. Trimming took 3 bases from V and 5 from J; bases not matched to a gene: 4. This CDR3 has 14 residues. Germline lookup yields CDR1 SGHTA and CDR2 FQGNSA. CDR3 DNA sequence: TGTGCCAGCAGCTTTAGCGGGAGAGGGGAGACCCAGTACTTC. As protein: CASSFSGRGETQYF.

This clone was seen a handful of times. The V gene is TRBV3-1 (or the pseudogene TRBV3-2), the J gene TRBJ2-2, with TRBD2 as a possible D gene (6 bases). Trimming left V 6 bases short and J 0 bases short, with 14 bases between. CDR1 LGHDT and CDR2 YNNKEL come from the germline V gene (reference sequence). The CDR3 spans 16 residues. CDR3 region: CASRDYSKTNTGELFF. The CDR3 DNA sequence: TGTGCCAGCAGGGACTACAGCAAAACGAACACCGGGGAGCTGTTTTTT.

This sequence joins TRBV4-2 and TRBJ2-7; 8 bases align to TRBD2. With V trimmed by 1 base and J by 0 bases, 2 bases remained unmatched. CDR3 size: 15 residues. Germline assignment: CDR1 LGHNA and CDR2 YNFKEQ. The CDR3 sequence: CASSQASGSSYEQYF. Here the CDR3 DNA reads TGTGCCAGCAGCCAAGCCAGCGGGAGCTCCTACGAGCAGTACTTC.

This sequence joins TRBV28 and TRBJ2-1; TRBD1 aligns across 11 bases. Unmatched junction bases numbered 6, after V lost 7 bases and J lost 4 bases. The CDR3 is 15 amino acids. Germline CDR1 is MDHEN and CDR2 is SYDVKM. CDR3 region: CASTTGTGGYNEQFF. CDR3 DNA sequence: TGTGCCAGCACCACAGGGACAGGGGGATACAATGAGCAGTTCTTC.

The chain is built from TRBV5-4 and TRBJ2-2; weak D call: TRBD1 (6 bases). Germline CDR1 and CDR2: SGHNT and YYREEE (reference sequence). This CDR3 comprises 16 residues. V was shortened by 4 bases and J by 2 bases, with 15 bases between the two germline ends. CDR3 sequence: CASSLRARGNTGELFF. In DNA form, the CDR3 reads TGTGCCAGCAGCCTGCGCGCCAGGGGAAACACCGGGGAGCTGTTTTTT. Full variable domain (rest looked up from reference TRBV5-4 and TRBJ2-2): ETGVTQSPTHLIKTRGQQVTLRCSSQSGHNTVSWYQQALGQGPQFIFQYYREEENGRGNFPPRFSGLQFPNYSSELNVNALELDDSALYLCASSLRARGNTGELFFGEGSRLTVL.

The rearrangement joins TRBV18 to TRBJ1-2, with D unresolved. The CDR3 sequence is 13 residues long. Trimming left V 5 bases short and J 7 bases short, with 14 bases between. Germline V gives CDR1 KGHSH, CDR2 LQKENI. The CDR3 bases are TGTGCCAGCTCATCGAATCCTAGGAGTGGCTACACCTTC. Translation gives CASSSNPRSGYTF.

This chain links TRBV10-3 with TRBJ1-6, with 7 bases matching TRBD1. In germline, CDR1 is ENHRY, CDR2 SYGVKD. Trimming at V came to 5 bases and at J to 7 bases, leaving 11 bases not matched to a gene. The CDR3 spans 16 residues. The CDR3, as DNA: TGTGCCATCAGTAGAAACAGGGGCGACCAGAATTCACCCCTCCACTTT. This translates into CAISRNRGDQNSPLHF.

Written as DNA, the CDR3 is TGCGCCAGCAGCCAAGATCGGGGACTCTCCTACAATGAGCAGTTCTTC. This sequence encodes CASSQDRGLSYNEQFF. This rearrangement joins TRBV4-1 to TRBJ2-1; weak D call: TRBD2 (6 bases). The CDR3 totals 16 residues. V was trimmed by 0 bases and J by 0 bases, leaving 9 bases between them. Germline V gene lookup returns CDR1 MGHRA and CDR2 YSYEKL.

The V and J genes are TRBV7-9 and TRBJ2-1; 15 bases fit TRBD2. Germline V gives CDR1 SEHNR, CDR2 FQNEAQ (reference sequence). The CDR3 is 17 residues long. Losses at the gene ends were 4 bases for V and 6 bases for J; bases not matched to a gene: 7. CDR3 in amino acids: CASSSWTSGGAFNEQFF. CDR3 nucleotides: TGTGCCAGCAGCTCCTGGACTAGCGGGGGGGCCTTCAATGAGCAGTTCTTC.

This clone appeared a single time. The J gene is TRBJ2-5, the V gene TRBV7-6, with D uncertain. Trimming removed 2 bases at V and 4 bases at J, with 20 bases between. The CDR3 spans 17 residues. Germline CDR1 reads SGHVS; CDR2 reads FNYEAQ. The CDR3 nucleotides read TGTGCCAGCAGCTTAAGGTCCCCCAGAGGCGCCCCAGAGACCCAGTACTTC. This gives the protein CASSLRSPRGAPETQYF.

The rearrangement joins TRBV7-2 to TRBJ2-1; TRBD2 matches 10 bases. Trimming took 5 bases from V and 9 from J; bases not matched to a gene: 13. CDR3 length: 16 amino acids. Germline CDR1 reads SGHTA; CDR2 reads FQGNSA. The CDR3 sequence: CASSVTGGTSAGEQFF. CDR3 nucleotide sequence: TGTGCCAGCAGCGTTACGGGGGGGACTAGCGCTGGTGAGCAGTTCTTC. The variable domain in full, with the rest retrieved from reference TRBV7-2 and TRBJ2-1, is GAGVSQSPSNKVTEKGKDVELRCDPISGHTALYWYRQSLGQGLEFLIYFQGNSAPDKSGLPSDRFSAERTGGSVSTLTIQRTQQEDSAVYLCASSVTGGTSAGEQFFGPGTRLTVL.